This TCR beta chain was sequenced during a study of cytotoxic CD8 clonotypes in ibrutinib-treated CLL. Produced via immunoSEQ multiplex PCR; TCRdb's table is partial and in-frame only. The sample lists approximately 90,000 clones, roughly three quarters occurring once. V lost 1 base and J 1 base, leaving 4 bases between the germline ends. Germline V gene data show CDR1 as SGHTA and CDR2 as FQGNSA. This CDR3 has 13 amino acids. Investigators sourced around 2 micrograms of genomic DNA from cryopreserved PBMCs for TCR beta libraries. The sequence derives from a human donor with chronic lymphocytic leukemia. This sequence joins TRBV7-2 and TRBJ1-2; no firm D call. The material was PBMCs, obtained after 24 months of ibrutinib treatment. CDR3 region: CASSLGINYGYTF. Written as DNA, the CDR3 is TGTGCCAGCAGCTTAGGAATTAACTATGGCTACACCTTC.